These 28 T cell receptor beta chains came from one sample sequenced in a study of CD8 T cells in ankylosing spondylitis. TCRdb reprocessed the 5' RACE reads via MiXCR and lists one record per CDR3 protein. The table has about 260,000 distinct CDR3 sequences, roughly a quarter seen once; the top ten hold around 0.64%. Sequencing was done on a sample of blood, either unsorted or a sorted T cell fraction (not recorded which). Receptor source: a male donor with ankylosing spondylitis or in good health (not recorded which).

There are many counts of this clonotype. The chain recombines TRBV7-9 with TRBJ2-2; unclear D gene. Between the trimmed V and J ends, which lost 6 bases and 3 bases, there was a span of 2 bases. The CDR3 has 11 residues. Germline V gene lookup returns CDR1 SEHNR and CDR2 FQNEAQ (reference sequence). As DNA, the CDR3 is TGTGCCAGCAGATACACCGGGGAGCTGTTTTTT. This codes for CASRYTGELFF.

The J gene is TRBJ2-1, the V gene TRBV6-1, with D perhaps matching TRBD2 (5 bases). The V end was cut by 5 bases, the J end by 4 bases, with 18 bases between. The CDR3 has 16 residues. The germline V gene encodes CDR1 MNHNS and CDR2 SASEGT. In nucleotides, the CDR3 is TGTGCCAGCAGTCCCCGGACGAGGGTGAGGTACAATGAGCAGTTCTTC. Its translation is CASSPRTRVRYNEQFF.

The rearrangement uses TRBV7-3 and TRBJ2-5; D is possibly TRBD1 (6 bases). The germline V gene encodes CDR1 SGHTA and CDR2 FQGTGA. The CDR3 extends over 14 amino acids. The V end was cut by 5 bases, the J end by 5 bases, with 15 bases between. The CDR3 bases are TGTGCCAGCAGCCCCCATGCAGGGGCGGAGACCCAGTACTTC. It codes for CASSPHAGAETQYF.

This clonotype was seen a handful of times. The rearrangement links TRBV20-1 to TRBJ2-7, with 7 bases that match TRBD2. The CDR3 loop spans 14 amino acids. Germline values: CDR1 DFQATT, CDR2 SNEGSKA (reference sequence). Trimming cost V 1 base and J 0 bases; bases outside gene matches: 3. CDR3 residues: CSARGRTSSYEQYF. The CDR3 region has the DNA TGCAGTGCTAGAGGGAGGACTAGCTCCTACGAGCAGTACTTC.

The V call is TRBV20-1, the J call TRBJ2-3; D is uncertain. The length of the CDR3 is 13 residues. Per the germline V gene, CDR1 is DFQATT and CDR2 is SNEGSKA (reference sequence). V dropped 3 bases and J dropped 4 bases, with 11 bases sitting between them. CDR3 coding DNA: TGCAGTGCTAGGTTTCCGGCAGCAGATACGCAGTATTTT. It translates to CSARFPAADTQYF.

The chain links TRBV24-1 to TRBJ2-3, with a tentative D call TRBD2 (5 bases). The CDR3 spans 15 residues. Germline V gene lookup returns CDR1 KGHDR and CDR2 SFDVKD. V dropped 5 bases and J dropped 2 bases, with 13 bases sitting between them. CDR3 DNA: TGTGCCACCAGTGCAATCAGCGGTGACACAGATACGCAGTATTTT. Its translation is CATSAISGDTDTQYF.

This clonotype was found a few times. V usage is TRBV20-1 and J usage is TRBJ2-3; tentative D call: TRBD1 (6 bases). The V gene's germline CDR1 is DFQATT and CDR2 SNEGSKA (reference sequence). The CDR3 contains 14 residues. Trimming took 5 bases from V and 2 from J, leaving 14 bases between them. CDR3 region: CSAPTQGNTDTQYF. The DNA of the CDR3 is TGCAGTGCTCCGACACAGGGTAACACAGATACGCAGTATTTT.

This clonotype appeared a single time. The rearrangement joins TRBV12-3 or TRBV12-4 to TRBJ2-1; D unresolved. The CDR3 length is 11 residues. Trimming took off 6 bases at V and 10 bases at J, with 10 bases between the two ends. CDR3 amino acids: CASSRLAEQFF. CDR3 coding DNA: TGTGCCAGCAGCCGTCTCGCGGAGCAGTTCTTC.

This clonotype was seen many times. The rearrangement joins TRBV4-2 to TRBJ2-3; D gene unclear. V shed 0 bases and J shed 2 bases, with 9 bases lying between them. From germline, CDR1 is LGHNA and CDR2 YNFKEQ. The CDR3 is 15 residues long. The chain's CDR3 is CASSQDWQTTDTQYF. The CDR3 nucleotides read TGTGCCAGCAGCCAAGATTGGCAAACCACAGATACGCAGTATTTT.

V gene TRBV20-1 combines with J gene TRBJ2-5; D may correspond to TRBD1 or TRBD2 (5 bases each). V was trimmed by 6 bases and J by 0 bases, leaving 11 bases between them. Looked up from germline, CDR1 is DFQATT and CDR2 is SNEGSKA (reference sequence). The CDR3 sequence is 13 residues long. The CDR3 loop reads CSAGGTNQETQYF. The CDR3 nucleotides read TGCAGTGCGGGTGGGACCAACCAAGAGACCCAGTACTTC.

This clonotype was counted ten times or more. V is TRBV12-3 or TRBV12-4 and J is TRBJ1-1; possible D gene TRBD1, 6 bases. V was cut by 6 bases and J by 6 bases, with 17 bases left in between. The length of the CDR3 is 14 residues. In DNA, the CDR3 is TGTGCCAGCAGCCGGAAACGGGGGGCCTCTGAAGCTTTCTTT. Translated, it gives CASSRKRGASEAFF.

This clonotype was detected many times. This chain connects TRBV7-8 to TRBJ2-5; TRBD1 aligns across 7 bases. This CDR3 region has 15 residues. The V and J ends lost 2 bases and 3 bases, in that order; junction bases with no gene match: 6. Germline V gene data show CDR1 as SGHVS and CDR2 as FQNEAQ. The CDR3 sequence is CASSLSYGTEETQYF. For the CDR3, the DNA is TGTGCCAGCAGCTTATCTTATGGGACAGAAGAGACCCAGTACTTC.

The rearrangement links TRBV20-1 to TRBJ2-6; 7 nucleotides agree with TRBD1. Germline trimming cut 0 bases from V and 2 bases from J; bases unmatched to any gene: 10. Germline V CDR1 and CDR2: DFQATT, SNEGSKA (reference sequence). CDR3 length: 18 amino acids. The CDR3 DNA sequence: TGCAGTGCTAGAGACTCGACAGGGAAGGGGGCTGGGGCCAACGTCCTGACTTTC. Encoded protein: CSARDSTGKGAGANVLTF.

This clonotype has at least ten counts. Germline and junction disagree at one end, which may indicate a read error. The CDR3 loop reads CASSLSGGGGLF. The DNA for the CDR3 is TGTGCCAGCAGTTTATCGGGTGGGGGGGGTTTATTC. The chain couples TRBV28 to TRBJ2-1, with 7 bases aligning to TRBD2. CDR1 and CDR2 from the germline V gene are MDHEN and SYDVKM. The CDR3 length is 12 residues.

The CDR3 nucleotides are TGTGCCAGCAGCTTACCGGAGCGGCACGCACCCCTCCACTTT. Translated, it gives CASSLPERHAPLHF. The gene calls are TRBV7-8 and TRBJ1-6; D is unclear. V was pared by 2 bases and J by 11 bases, with 13 bases between. Per the germline V gene, CDR1 is SGHVS and CDR2 is FQNEAQ. The CDR3 is made up of 14 amino acids.

CDR3 in amino acids: CSARDISVGIYEQYF. In DNA form, the CDR3 reads TGCAGTGCTAGAGATATTAGTGTGGGAATCTACGAGCAGTACTTC. The V gene is TRBV20-1, the J gene TRBJ2-7; D is unresolved. The CDR3 contains 15 residues. CDR1 is DFQATT, CDR2 SNEGSKA, per germline (reference sequence). V was trimmed by 0 bases and J by 3 bases, leaving 15 bases between them.

The chain has TRBV7-8 and TRBJ2-1, with D perhaps TRBD1 (6 bases). Germline V CDR1 and CDR2: SGHVS, FQNEAQ. This CDR3 is 14 amino acids long. V shed 5 bases and J shed 6 bases, with 14 bases lying between them. Here the CDR3 reads CASSRTTGSNEQFF. Here the CDR3 DNA reads TGTGCCAGCAGCCGAACCACAGGGTCCAATGAGCAGTTCTTC.

This clonotype came up many times. DNA for the CDR3: TGTGCCAGCAGTTTAGGTGGATACACAGATACGCAGTATTTT. Its translation: CASSLGGYTDTQYF. V is TRBV28 and J is TRBJ2-3; no firm D call. Germline CDR1 and CDR2: MDHEN and SYDVKM. CDR3 size: 14 residues. Trimming left V 2 bases short and J 2 bases short, with 8 bases between.

This clonotype occurred a few times. The chain has TRBV4-2 and TRBJ2-7; D tentatively fits TRBD1 or TRBD2 (5 bases each). V lost 4 bases and J 0 bases, leaving 13 bases between the germline ends. Germline V gene data show CDR1 as LGHNA and CDR2 as YNFKEQ. The CDR3 spans 15 residues. CDR3 in amino acids: CASSPSPGLSYEQYF. CDR3 in DNA: TGTGCCAGCAGCCCTAGTCCGGGGCTCTCCTACGAGCAGTACTTC.

This clonotype was seen repeatedly, ten times or more. This chain uses TRBV27 with TRBJ2-2, with 7 bases lining up with TRBD1. V lost 6 bases, J lost 7 bases, and 8 bases stayed unmatched. Germline CDR1 is MNHEY and CDR2 is SMNVEV (reference sequence). The CDR3 is made up of 14 amino acids. DNA of the CDR3: TGTGCCAGCAGGCGACAGGGCTCTTACGGGGAGCTGTTTTTT. Protein: CASRRQGSYGELFF.

This clonotype has only a few counts. CDR3 region: CSAGPGVTHSYNEQFF. CDR3 bases: TGCAGTGCTGGCCCGGGAGTGACTCACTCCTACAATGAGCAGTTCTTC. The chain is built from TRBV20-1 and TRBJ2-1; possibly TRBD2 for D (6 bases). The CDR3 runs 16 residues. Germline V gene data show CDR1 as DFQATT and CDR2 as SNEGSKA (reference sequence). Trimming pared 5 bases from V and 0 bases from J, leaving 17 bases between.

The chain joins TRBV5-1 to TRBJ1-1; no clear D. Germline V lookup: CDR1 SGHRS, CDR2 YFSETQ. The CDR3 consists of 13 residues. The ends were cut back, 3 bases at V and 5 bases at J, with 11 bases in the middle. The CDR3 DNA reads as TGCGCCAGCAGCTACCTCATGGGGACTGAAGCTTTCTTT. Encoded protein: CASSYLMGTEAFF. Filled out from reference TRBV5-1 and TRBJ1-1, the complete variable domain reads KAGVTQTPRYLIKTRGQQVTLSCSPISGHRSVSWYQQTPGQGLQFLFEYFSETQRNKGNFPGRFSGRQFSNSRSEMNVSTLELGDSALYLCASSYLMGTEAFFGQGTRLTVV.

The V gene is TRBV29-1, the J gene TRBJ2-7, with 7 bases fitting TRBD2. With V trimmed by 4 bases and J by 7 bases, 16 bases remained unmatched. Germline CDR1 is SQVTM and CDR2 is ANQGSEA. The CDR3 totals 15 residues. The CDR3 is CSVGSYFREGWEQYF. In DNA, the CDR3 is TGCAGCGTTGGTTCCTATTTCAGGGAGGGTTGGGAGCAGTACTTC.

The V call is TRBV5-6, the J call TRBJ2-7; a weak D match, TRBD1 (6 bases). CDR3 length equals 14 residues. V was trimmed by 7 bases and J by 7 bases, leaving 21 bases between them. Germline CDR1 is SGHDT and CDR2 is YYEEEE. In DNA, the CDR3 is TGTGCCAGCGCTATTCAGGGGCCCCTTTTGGAGCAGTACTTC. This translates into CASAIQGPLLEQYF.

The CDR3, as DNA: TGTGCCAGCAGCCAGTCTAGGGGAACAGGGGCCCTTACCTACGAGCAGTACTTC. Translating gives CASSQSRGTGALTYEQYF. The V call is TRBV3-1, the J call TRBJ2-7; 7 positions agree with TRBD1. The V and J ends lost 3 bases and 2 bases, in that order; junction bases with no gene match: 16. The V gene's germline CDR1 is LGHDT and CDR2 YNNKEL (reference sequence). This CDR3 spans 18 amino acids.

V and J are TRBV10-3 and TRBJ1-6; 7 positions match TRBD1. The CDR3 has 16 residues. The V gene end was trimmed by 3 bases and the J gene end by 6 bases; junction bases not matched to a gene: 8. Germline loops: CDR1 ENHRY, CDR2 SYGVKD. The CDR3 spells CAISDGRGGLNSPLHF. The CDR3 DNA follows: TGTGCCATCAGTGATGGCAGGGGGGGGCTTAATTCACCCCTCCACTTT.

This clonotype has at least ten counts. This sequence joins TRBV20-1 and TRBJ2-5; D tentatively fits TRBD1 or TRBD2 (6 bases each). The CDR3 totals 12 residues. V was clipped by 7 bases and J by 2 bases, with 11 bases between them. CDR1 and CDR2 from the germline V gene are DFQATT and SNEGSKA (reference sequence). CDR3 sequence reads: CSGGAGQETQYF. In nucleotides, the CDR3 is TGCAGTGGGGGGGCAGGGCAAGAGACCCAGTACTTC.

The table lists this clonotype with a few counts. The V gene is TRBV24-1, the J gene TRBJ2-5; D may be TRBD1 (5 bases). The CDR3 loop spans 14 amino acids. V lost 7 bases, J lost 5 bases, and 16 bases lay in between. The germline CDR1 and CDR2 sequences are KGHDR and SFDVKD. CDR3 bases: TGTGCCACCAGCGACCCCCCCCCAGGGGAGACCCAGTACTTC. This translates into CATSDPPPGETQYF.